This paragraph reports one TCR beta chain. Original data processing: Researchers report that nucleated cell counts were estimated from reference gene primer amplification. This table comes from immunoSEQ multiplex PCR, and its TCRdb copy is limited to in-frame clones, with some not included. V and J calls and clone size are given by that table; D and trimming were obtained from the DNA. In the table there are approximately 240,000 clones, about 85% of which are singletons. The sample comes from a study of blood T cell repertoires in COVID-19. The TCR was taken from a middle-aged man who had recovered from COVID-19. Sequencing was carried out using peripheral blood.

The CDR3: CATSRDSTEPRATQYF. The CDR3 DNA follows: TGTGCCACCAGCAGAGATTCGACAGAACCAAGAGCGACCCAGTACTTC. V and J are TRBV15 and TRBJ2-5, with D possibly being TRBD1 (5 bases). Germline loops: CDR1 LNHNV, CDR2 YYDKDF (reference sequence). The CDR3 is 16 amino acids. V gave up 0 bases and J gave up 7 bases, with 18 bases separating them.